This TCR beta chain was sequenced in a study of blood T cell repertoires in COVID-19. Study-wide background: The samples span acute and convalescent COVID-19 from the United States, Italy and Spain. Sources were T cells, B-cell-depleted T cells, or PBMCs; the material itself was cDNA or gDNA.

Per the original methods: Amplification with reference gene primers provided the estimates of nucleated cell counts. Only in-frame clones appear in the TCRdb table, and some are missing; sequencing was by immunoSEQ multiplex PCR. The DNA gave D and trimming, while V, J and clone size come from that table. The table records about 160,000 clones, around 90% of them present only once. Seattle researchers signed up patients amid active infection and tracked them longitudinally. Germline CDR1 is SGHTS and CDR2 is YDEGEE. The CDR3 contains 15 residues. Trimming cost V 0 bases and J 6 bases, with 13 bases left between them.

The V gene is TRBV5-8, the J gene TRBJ2-1; D unclear. The sequenced material came from peripheral blood. This sequence originates from a man in his 60s with COVID-19, enrolled during active disease. CDR3 DNA sequence: TGTGCCAGCAGCTTGGGGCTTTATTCCCTCAATGAGCAGTTCTTC. Amino acids: CASSLGLYSLNEQFF.